The 5 T cell receptor beta chains below were found in one sample sequenced in a study of blood T cells in healthy people across ages. A sample-barcoded 5' primer and a J-beta primer mix were used in a second PCR of roughly 6 to 11 cycles. TCRdb processed the 5' RACE reads anew with MiXCR; each CDR3 protein has one entry. The sample carries approximately 1.5 million distinct CDR3 sequences, around 36% recorded once. The sequenced sample was blood. The receptors come from a woman aged 25 to 39 in good health.

This clonotype has a handful of counts. The CDR3 loop reads CASSYSAGQAYEQYF. In nucleotides, the CDR3 is TGTGCCAGCAGTTACTCAGCGGGGCAGGCCTACGAGCAGTACTTC. V is TRBV6-2 or TRBV6-3 and J is TRBJ2-7; TRBD2 matches at 7 bases. The CDR3 loop spans 15 amino acids. Per germline, CDR1 MNHEY and CDR2 SVGEGT. The ends lost 0 bases at V and 2 bases at J; junction bases unmatched: 4.

This clonotype showed up just a few times. The chain carries TRBV11-2 and TRBJ2-4; no firm D call. Gene TRBJ2-7 matches the end of the DNA better, so the J call may be wrong. Germline CDR1 SGHAT, CDR2 FQNNGV. The CDR3 length is 14 residues. Here the CDR3 reads CASSLVQIGYEQYF. The CDR3 DNA follows: TGTGCCAGCAGCTTGGTCCAAATCGGGTACGAGCAGTACTTC.

This clonotype was detected ten times or more. The chain uses TRBV29-1 and TRBJ2-5; the match to TRBD1 covers 11 bases. After removal of 6 bases from V and 4 bases from J, the junction contained 13 bases not matched to a gene. Germline CDR1 and CDR2: SQVTM and ANQGSEA. CDR3 length equals 16 residues. CDR3 DNA: TGCAGCGTACGGACAGGGGGCGCGTCATGGTCAGAGACCCAGTACTTC. Its protein is CSVRTGGASWSETQYF.

V and J are TRBV20-1 and TRBJ2-1, with TRBD2 matching over 11 bases. The germline V gene has CDR1 DFQATT and CDR2 SNEGSKA (reference sequence). With 4 bases clipped from V and 2 bases from J, the junction kept 10 bases outside the gene matches. This CDR3 has 17 residues. The DNA for the CDR3 is TGCAGTGCTACTACTAGCGGGAGCACGTTAACCTACAATGAGCAGTTCTTC. This gives the protein CSATTSGSTLTYNEQFF.

The V call is TRBV27, the J call TRBJ2-3, with 10 bases lining up with TRBD2. Germline CDR1 MNHEY, CDR2 SMNVEV (reference sequence). Trimming removed 11 bases from V and 6 bases from J; junction bases left unmatched: 17. The CDR3 has 16 residues. The CDR3 protein is CACSSSGRAFGDTQYF. As DNA, the CDR3 is TGTGCCTGTAGTTCAAGCGGGAGGGCTTTTGGGGATACGCAGTATTTT.